These T cell receptor beta chains were read from a single sample in a study of blood T cells in healthy people across ages. One entry per CDR3 protein results from TCRdb running MiXCR on the 5' RACE reads. This sample has about 280,000 distinct CDR3 sequences, with roughly a quarter found just once. Sequencing was performed on blood. The receptor source for this set is a woman aged 70-85 years in good health. Each CDR3 is given with its conserved first and last residue.

TRBV14	TRBJ2-5	CASSQSPGGGQETQYF
TRBV7-8	TRBJ2-7	CASSLVSNEQYF
TRBV28	TRBJ2-1	CASSSPEGQGRSSGSRGFYNEQFF
TRBV7-2	TRBJ2-6	CASSLGGSSSGANVLTF
TRBV7-2	TRBJ1-1	CASSLVGGDRSTEAFF
TRBV27	TRBJ1-4	CASSYQGRMSEKLFF
TRBV18	TRBJ1-5	CASSPSTGGNQPQHF
TRBV14	TRBJ2-3	CASSQDGLAGDTQYF
TRBV28	TRBJ2-7	CASTAMAPYEQYF
TRBV20-1	TRBJ2-7	CSASRDPYEQYF
TRBV10-3	TRBJ1-2	CAITGQQGSQGYTF
TRBV29-1	TRBJ1-2	CSVVPEGGNYGYTF
TRBV7-2	-	CASSPLTRASSYEQYF
TRBV2	-	CASSRRLAEPYEQYF
TRBV4-3	-	CASSQVITGAYEQYF
TRBV7-2	TRBJ1-1	CASSSSGLMNTEAFF
TRBV6-6	TRBJ2-5	CASMRTSRETQYF
TRBV28	TRBJ2-7	CASSLTGTYEQYF
TRBV4-3	TRBJ2-3	CASSQDTGTDTQYF
TRBV18	TRBJ2-7	CASSPLVGQGNEQYF
TRBV7-9	TRBJ2-4	CASSLTDTKNIQYF
TRBV12-3/TRBV12-4	TRBJ2-1	CASSLGSGSYEQFF
TRBV7-6	TRBJ2-5	CASSLTVGETQYF
TRBV27	-	CASSNRDRGRNKQFF
TRBV7-2	TRBJ2-6	CASQYRGGGSGANVLTF
TRBV11-1	TRBJ2-1	CASRAAIFKREGLRSSYNEQFF
TRBV14	-	CASSPGGLAGGNEQFF